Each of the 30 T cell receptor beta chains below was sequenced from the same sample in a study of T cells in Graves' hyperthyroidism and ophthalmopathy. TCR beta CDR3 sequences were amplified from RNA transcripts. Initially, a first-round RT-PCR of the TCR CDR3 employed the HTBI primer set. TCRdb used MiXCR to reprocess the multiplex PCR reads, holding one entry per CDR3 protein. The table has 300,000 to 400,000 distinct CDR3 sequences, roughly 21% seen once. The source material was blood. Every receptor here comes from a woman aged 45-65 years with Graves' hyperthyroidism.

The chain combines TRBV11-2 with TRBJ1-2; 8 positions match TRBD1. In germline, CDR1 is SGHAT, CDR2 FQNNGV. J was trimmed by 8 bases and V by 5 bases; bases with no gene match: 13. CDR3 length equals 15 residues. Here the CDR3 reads CASSGIRGRSEGYTF. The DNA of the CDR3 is TGTGCCAGCAGCGGCATCAGGGGGCGGTCGGAGGGCTACACCTTC.

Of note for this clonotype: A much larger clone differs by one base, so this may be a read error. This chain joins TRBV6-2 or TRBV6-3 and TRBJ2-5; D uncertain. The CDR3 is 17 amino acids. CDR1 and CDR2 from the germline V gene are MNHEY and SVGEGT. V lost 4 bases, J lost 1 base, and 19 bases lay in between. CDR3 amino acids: CASSLDRRTAPQETQYF. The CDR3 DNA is TGTGCCAGCAGTTTGGACCGTAGGACCGCACCCCAAGAGACCCAGTACTTC.

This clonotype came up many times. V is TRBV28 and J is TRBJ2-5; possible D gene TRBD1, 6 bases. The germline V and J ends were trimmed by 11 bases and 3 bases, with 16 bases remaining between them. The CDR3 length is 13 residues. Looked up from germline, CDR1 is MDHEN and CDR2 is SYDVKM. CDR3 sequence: CAVISAGEETQYF. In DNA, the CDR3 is TGTGCCGTGATCTCTGCAGGGGAAGAGACCCAGTACTTC.

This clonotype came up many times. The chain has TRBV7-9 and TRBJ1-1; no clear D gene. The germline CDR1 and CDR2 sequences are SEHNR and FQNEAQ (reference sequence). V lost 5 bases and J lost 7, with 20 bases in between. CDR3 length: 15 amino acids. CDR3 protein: CASSRSGLLDGEAFF. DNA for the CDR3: TGTGCCAGCAGCCGATCCGGACTCCTTGATGGTGAAGCTTTCTTT.

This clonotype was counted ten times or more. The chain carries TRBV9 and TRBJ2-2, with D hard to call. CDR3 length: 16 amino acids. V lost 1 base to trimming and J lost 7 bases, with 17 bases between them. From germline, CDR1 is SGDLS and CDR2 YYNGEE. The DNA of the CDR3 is TGTGCCAGCAGCGTAAGGGCAGGTTCTCGTTTCGGGGAGCTGTTTTTT. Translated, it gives CASSVRAGSRFGELFF.

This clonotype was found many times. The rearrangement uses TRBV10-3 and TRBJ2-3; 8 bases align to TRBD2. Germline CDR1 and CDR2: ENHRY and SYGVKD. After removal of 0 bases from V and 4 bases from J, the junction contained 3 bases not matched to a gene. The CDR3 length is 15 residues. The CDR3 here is CAISESNGRADTQYF. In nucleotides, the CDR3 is TGTGCCATCAGTGAGTCGAACGGGAGGGCAGATACGCAGTATTTT.

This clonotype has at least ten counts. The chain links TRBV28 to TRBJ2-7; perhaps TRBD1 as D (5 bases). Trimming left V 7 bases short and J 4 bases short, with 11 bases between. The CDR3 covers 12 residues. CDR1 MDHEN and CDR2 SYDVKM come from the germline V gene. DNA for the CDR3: TGTGCCAGCATAGGCAGGGTATACGAGCAGTACTTC. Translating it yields CASIGRVYEQYF. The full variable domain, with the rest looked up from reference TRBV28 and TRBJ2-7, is DVKVTQSSRYLVKRTGEKVFLECVQDMDHENMFWYRQDPGLGLRLIYFSYDVKMKEKGDIPEGYSVSREKKERFSLILESASTNQTSMYLCASIGRVYEQYFGPGTRLTVT.

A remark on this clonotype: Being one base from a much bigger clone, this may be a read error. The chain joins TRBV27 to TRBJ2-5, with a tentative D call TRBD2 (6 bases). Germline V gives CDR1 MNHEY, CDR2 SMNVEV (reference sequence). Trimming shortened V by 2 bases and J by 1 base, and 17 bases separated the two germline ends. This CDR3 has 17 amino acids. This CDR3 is CASSLELGGTGQETQYF. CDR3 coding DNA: TGTGCCAGCAGTTTAGAGCTGGGGGGTACGGGCCAAGAGACCCAGTACTTC.

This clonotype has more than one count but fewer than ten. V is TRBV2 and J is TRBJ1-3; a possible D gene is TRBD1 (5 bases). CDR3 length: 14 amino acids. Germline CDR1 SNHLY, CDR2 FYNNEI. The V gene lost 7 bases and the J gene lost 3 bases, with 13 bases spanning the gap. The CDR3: CASTRGTVGNTIYF. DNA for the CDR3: TGTGCCAGCACCCGGGGGACTGTTGGAAACACCATATATTTT. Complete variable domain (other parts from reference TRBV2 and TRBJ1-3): EPEVTQTPSHQVTQMGQEVILRCVPISNHLYFYWYRQILGQKVEFLVSFYNNEISEKSEIFDDQFSVERPDGSNFTLKIRSTKLEDSAMYFCASTRGTVGNTIYFGEGSWLTVV.

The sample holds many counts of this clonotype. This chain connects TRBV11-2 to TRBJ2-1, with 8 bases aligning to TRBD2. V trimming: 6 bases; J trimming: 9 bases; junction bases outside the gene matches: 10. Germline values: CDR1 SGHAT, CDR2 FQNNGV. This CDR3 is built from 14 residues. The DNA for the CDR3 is TGTGCCAGCAGAATCCCCGGGACTAGAGGTGAGCAGTTCTTC. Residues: CASRIPGTRGEQFF.

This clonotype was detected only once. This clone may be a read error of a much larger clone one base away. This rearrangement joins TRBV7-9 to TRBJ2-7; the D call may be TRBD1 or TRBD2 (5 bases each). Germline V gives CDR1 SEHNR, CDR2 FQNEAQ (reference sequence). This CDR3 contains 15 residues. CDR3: CASSLVTGPSHEQYF. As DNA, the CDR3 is TGTGCCAGCAGCTTAGTAACGGGGCCCTCCCACGAGCAGTACTTC.

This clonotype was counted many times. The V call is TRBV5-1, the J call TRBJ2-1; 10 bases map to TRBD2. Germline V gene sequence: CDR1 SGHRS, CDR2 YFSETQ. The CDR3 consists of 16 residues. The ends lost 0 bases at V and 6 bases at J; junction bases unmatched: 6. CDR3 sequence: CASSLGVLAGVNEQFF. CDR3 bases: TGCGCCAGCAGCTTGGGCGTCCTAGCGGGGGTCAATGAGCAGTTCTTC.

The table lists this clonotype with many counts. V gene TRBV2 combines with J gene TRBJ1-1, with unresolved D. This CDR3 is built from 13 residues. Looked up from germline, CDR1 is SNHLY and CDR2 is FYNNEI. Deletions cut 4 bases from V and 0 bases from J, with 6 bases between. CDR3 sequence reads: CASSGRLNTEAFF. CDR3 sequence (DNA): TGTGCCAGCAGTGGCAGATTGAACACTGAAGCTTTCTTT. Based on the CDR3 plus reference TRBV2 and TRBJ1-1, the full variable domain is EPEVTQTPSHQVTQMGQEVILRCVPISNHLYFYWYRQILGQKVEFLVSFYNNEISEKSEIFDDQFSVERPDGSNFTLKIRSTKLEDSAMYFCASSGRLNTEAFFGQGTRLTVV.

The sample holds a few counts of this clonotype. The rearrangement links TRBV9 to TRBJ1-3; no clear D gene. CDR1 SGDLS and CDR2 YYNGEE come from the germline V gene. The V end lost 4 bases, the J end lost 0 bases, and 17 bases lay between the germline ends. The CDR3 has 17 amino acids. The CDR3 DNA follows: TGTGCCAGCAGCACTCCAATAAGGGAGAGCTCTGGAAACACCATATATTTT. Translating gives CASSTPIRESSGNTIYF.

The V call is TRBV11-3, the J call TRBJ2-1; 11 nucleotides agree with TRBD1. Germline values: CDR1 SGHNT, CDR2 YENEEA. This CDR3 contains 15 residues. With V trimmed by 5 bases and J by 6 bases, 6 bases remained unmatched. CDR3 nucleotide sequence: TGTGCCAGCAGCCGAGGACAGGGGGCTTCCAATGAGCAGTTCTTC. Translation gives CASSRGQGASNEQFF. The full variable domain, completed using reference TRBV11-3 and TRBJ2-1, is EAGVVQSPRYKIIEKKQPVAFWCNPISGHNTLYWYLQNLGQGPELLIRYENEEAVDDSQLPKDRFSAERLKGVDSTLKIQPAELGDSAVYLCASSRGQGASNEQFFGPGTRLTVL.

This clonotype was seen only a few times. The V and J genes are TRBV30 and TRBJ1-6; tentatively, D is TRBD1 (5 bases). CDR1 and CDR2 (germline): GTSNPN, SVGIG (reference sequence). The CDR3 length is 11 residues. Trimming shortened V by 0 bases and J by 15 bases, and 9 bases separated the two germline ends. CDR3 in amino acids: CAWSVQGNLHF. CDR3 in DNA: TGTGCCTGGAGTGTGCAGGGTAACCTCCACTTT.

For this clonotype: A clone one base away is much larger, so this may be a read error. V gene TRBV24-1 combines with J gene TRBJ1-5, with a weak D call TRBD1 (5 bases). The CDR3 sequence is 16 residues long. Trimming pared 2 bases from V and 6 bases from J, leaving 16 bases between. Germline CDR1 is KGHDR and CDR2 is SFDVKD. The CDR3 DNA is TGTGCCACCAGTGATTCCCTCGACAGCTTCAGTCAGCCCCAGCATTTT. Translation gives CATSDSLDSFSQPQHF.

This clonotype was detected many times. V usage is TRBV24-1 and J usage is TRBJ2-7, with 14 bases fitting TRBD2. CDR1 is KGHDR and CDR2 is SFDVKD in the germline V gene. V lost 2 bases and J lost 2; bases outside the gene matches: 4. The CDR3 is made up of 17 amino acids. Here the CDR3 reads CATSDSMTSGRAYEQYF. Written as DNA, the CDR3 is TGTGCCACCAGTGATTCCATGACTAGCGGGAGGGCCTACGAGCAGTACTTC.

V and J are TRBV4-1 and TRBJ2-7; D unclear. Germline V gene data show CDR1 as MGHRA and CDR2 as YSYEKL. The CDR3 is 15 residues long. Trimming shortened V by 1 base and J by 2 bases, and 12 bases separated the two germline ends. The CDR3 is CASSQVIRSPYEQYF. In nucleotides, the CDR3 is TGCGCCAGCAGCCAAGTAATCAGGTCACCCTACGAGCAGTACTTC.

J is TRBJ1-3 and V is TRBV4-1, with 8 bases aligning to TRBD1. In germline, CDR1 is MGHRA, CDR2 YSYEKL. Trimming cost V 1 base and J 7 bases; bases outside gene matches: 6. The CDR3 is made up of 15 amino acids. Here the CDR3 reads CASSQGDRGRNTIYF. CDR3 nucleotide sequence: TGCGCCAGCAGCCAAGGCGACAGGGGACGGAACACCATATATTTT.

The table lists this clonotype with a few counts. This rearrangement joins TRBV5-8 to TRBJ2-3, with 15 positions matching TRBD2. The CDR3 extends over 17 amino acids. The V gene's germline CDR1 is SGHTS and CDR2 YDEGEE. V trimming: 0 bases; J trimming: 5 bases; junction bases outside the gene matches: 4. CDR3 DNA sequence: TGTGCCAGCAGCTTGGGGACTAGCGGGAGGGCCATAGATACGCAGTATTTT. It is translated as CASSLGTSGRAIDTQYF.

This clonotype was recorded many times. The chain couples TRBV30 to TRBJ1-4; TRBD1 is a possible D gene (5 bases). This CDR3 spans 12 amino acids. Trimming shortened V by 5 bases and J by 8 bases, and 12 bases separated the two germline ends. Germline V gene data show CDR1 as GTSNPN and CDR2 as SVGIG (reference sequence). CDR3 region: CAWGGNGEKLFF. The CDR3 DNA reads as TGTGCCTGGGGGGGGAACGGGGAAAAACTGTTTTTT. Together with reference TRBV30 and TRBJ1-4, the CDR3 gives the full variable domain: SQTIHQWPATLVQPVGSPLSLECTVEGTSNPNLYWYRQAAGRGLQLLFYSVGIGQISSEVPQNLSASRPQDRQFILSSKKLLLSDSGFYLCAWGGNGEKLFFGSGTQLSVL.

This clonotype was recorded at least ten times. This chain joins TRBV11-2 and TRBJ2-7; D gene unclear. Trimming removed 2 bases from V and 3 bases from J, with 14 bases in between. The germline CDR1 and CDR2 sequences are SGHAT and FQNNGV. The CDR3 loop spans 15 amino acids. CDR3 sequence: CASSLSRRLIYEQYF. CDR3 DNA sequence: TGTGCCAGCAGCTTATCACGACGGCTAATCTACGAGCAGTACTTC.

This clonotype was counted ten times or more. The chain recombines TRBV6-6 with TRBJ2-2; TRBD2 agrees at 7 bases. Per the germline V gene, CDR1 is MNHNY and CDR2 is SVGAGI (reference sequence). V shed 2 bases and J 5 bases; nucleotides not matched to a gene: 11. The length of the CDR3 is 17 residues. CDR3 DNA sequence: TGTGCCAGCAGTTACCCTACAGCGGGACGGAGGACCGGGGAGCTGTTTTTT. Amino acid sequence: CASSYPTAGRRTGELFF.

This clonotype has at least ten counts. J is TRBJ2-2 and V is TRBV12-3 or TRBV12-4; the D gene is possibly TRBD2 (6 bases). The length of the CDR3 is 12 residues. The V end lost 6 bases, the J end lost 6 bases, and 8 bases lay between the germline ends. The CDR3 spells CASRGGPGELFF. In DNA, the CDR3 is TGTGCCAGCAGGGGGGGACCCGGGGAGCTGTTTTTT.

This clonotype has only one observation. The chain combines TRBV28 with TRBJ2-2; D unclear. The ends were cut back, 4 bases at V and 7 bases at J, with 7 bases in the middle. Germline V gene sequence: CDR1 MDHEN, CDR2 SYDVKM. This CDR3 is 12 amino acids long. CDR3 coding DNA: TGTGCCAGCAGTTACCTCGGCGGGGAGCTGTTTTTT. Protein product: CASSYLGGELFF.

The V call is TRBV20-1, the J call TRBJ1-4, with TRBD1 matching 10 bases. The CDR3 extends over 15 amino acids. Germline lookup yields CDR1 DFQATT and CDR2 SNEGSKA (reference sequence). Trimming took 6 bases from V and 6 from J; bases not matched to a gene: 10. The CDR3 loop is CSAPRTGTGDEKLFF. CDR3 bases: TGCAGTGCGCCTAGAACCGGGACAGGGGATGAAAAACTGTTTTTT.

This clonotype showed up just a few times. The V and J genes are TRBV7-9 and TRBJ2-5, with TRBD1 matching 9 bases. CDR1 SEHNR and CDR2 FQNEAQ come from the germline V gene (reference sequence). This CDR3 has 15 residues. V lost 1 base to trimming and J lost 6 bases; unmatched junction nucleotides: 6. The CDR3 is CASSLGTGGWKTQYF. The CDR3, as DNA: TGTGCCAGCAGCTTAGGAACAGGGGGCTGGAAGACCCAGTACTTC.

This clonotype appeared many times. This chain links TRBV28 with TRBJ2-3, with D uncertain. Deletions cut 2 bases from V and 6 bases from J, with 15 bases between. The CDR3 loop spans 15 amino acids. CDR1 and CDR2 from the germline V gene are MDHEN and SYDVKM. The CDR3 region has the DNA TGTGCCAGCAGTTTACCTGGGCCGCGATCGGATACGCAGTATTTT. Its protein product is CASSLPGPRSDTQYF. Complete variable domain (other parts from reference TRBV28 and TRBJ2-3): DVKVTQSSRYLVKRTGEKVFLECVQDMDHENMFWYRQDPGLGLRLIYFSYDVKMKEKGDIPEGYSVSREKKERFSLILESASTNQTSMYLCASSLPGPRSDTQYFGPGTRLTVL.

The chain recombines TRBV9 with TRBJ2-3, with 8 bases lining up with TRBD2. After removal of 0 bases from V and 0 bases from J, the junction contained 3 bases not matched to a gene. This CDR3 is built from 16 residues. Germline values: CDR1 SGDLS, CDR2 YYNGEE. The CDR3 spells CASSVAGRGSTDTQYF. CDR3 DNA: TGTGCCAGCAGCGTAGCCGGGAGGGGTAGCACAGATACGCAGTATTTT.